These 8 T cell receptor beta chains were all obtained from the same sample, sequenced in a study of patients and donors after allogeneic stem cell transplantation. Each CDR3 protein is one row after TCRdb ran MiXCR on the RT-PCR reads. The sample shows 200,000 to 250,000 distinct CDR3 sequences, 13% to 15% of them seen only once. The sequenced material came from blood, either unsorted or a sorted T cell fraction (not recorded which). All receptors derive from a human donor who was either an allogeneic HSCT recipient or a stem cell or donor lymphocyte infusion donor (not recorded which). It is not recorded whose cells these are; they may come from a transplant donor.

The chain has TRBV6-1 and TRBJ1-2, with a weak D call TRBD1 (5 bases). The CDR3 has 14 residues. Trimming removed 6 bases from V and 4 bases from J, with 15 bases in between. The germline V gene has CDR1 MNHNS and CDR2 SASEGT. CDR3 DNA: TGTGCCAGCAGCGACTGGGGGGGATCCTATGGCTACACCTTC. Protein sequence: CASSDWGGSYGYTF.

This clonotype was found many times. This sequence joins TRBV7-9 and TRBJ2-1; the match to TRBD1 covers 8 bases. CDR1 and CDR2 (germline): SEHNR, FQNEAQ (reference sequence). The CDR3 consists of 16 residues. With V trimmed by 4 bases and J by 1 base, 6 bases remained unmatched. The CDR3 region has the DNA TGTGCCAGCAGCTCGACGGACAGGGCGTCCTACAATGAGCAGTTCTTC. Its translation: CASSSTDRASYNEQFF.

There are a few counts of this clonotype. The CDR3 reads CASSRRDRGEKLFF. CDR3 in DNA: TGTGCCAGCAGCCGCCGGGACAGGGGCGAAAAACTGTTTTTT. The V call is TRBV7-2, the J call TRBJ1-4; TRBD1 matches 10 bases. The CDR3 is made up of 14 amino acids. With V trimmed by 5 bases and J by 8 bases, 5 bases remained unmatched. Germline V gives CDR1 SGHTA, CDR2 FQGNSA.

This clonotype appeared a few times. The genes are TRBV7-2 and TRBJ1-6; a weak D match, TRBD1 (6 bases). Trimming cost V 5 bases and J 9 bases, with 17 bases left between them. The CDR3 extends over 15 amino acids. The germline V gene encodes CDR1 SGHTA and CDR2 FQGNSA. The CDR3 DNA follows: TGTGCCAGCAGCCTCATTGACAGGCACCGTTCACCCCTCCACTTT. Its translation: CASSLIDRHRSPLHF.

This clonotype has just a few counts. The chain joins TRBV7-7 to TRBJ2-1; D gene unclear. The germline V and J ends were trimmed by 8 bases and 7 bases, with 6 bases remaining between them. The CDR3 has 10 residues. CDR1 and CDR2 from the germline V gene are SSHAT and FNYEAQ (reference sequence). CDR3 coding DNA: TGTGCCAGCTGGGTGAATGAGCAGTTCTTC. It codes for CASWVNEQFF. The entire variable domain, with the rest obtained from reference TRBV7-7 and TRBJ2-1, is as follows: GAGVSQSPRYKVTKRGQDVTLRCDPISSHATLYWYQQALGQGPEFLTYFNYEAQPDKSGLPSDRFSAERPEGSISTLTIQRTEQRDSAMYRCASWVNEQFFGPGTRLTVL.

This clonotype was seen many times. The chain is built from TRBV4-3 and TRBJ1-6; D is ambiguous. This CDR3 contains 15 residues. Germline V gene data show CDR1 as LGHNA and CDR2 as YSLEER. Trimming pared 2 bases from V and 6 bases from J, leaving 11 bases between. The DNA of the CDR3 is TGCGCCAGCAGCCAACAGCGAGACGGTAATTCACCCCTCCACTTT. Protein sequence: CASSQQRDGNSPLHF.

This chain uses TRBV6-4 with TRBJ2-2; the match to TRBD2 covers 9 bases. This CDR3 spans 15 amino acids. J lost 5 bases, V lost 6 bases, and 7 bases had no gene match. The germline V gene has CDR1 MRHNA and CDR2 SNTAGT. The CDR3 bases are TGTGCCAGCAGCGAGCTAGCGGGGTCTACCGGGGAGCTGTTTTTT. Its translation is CASSELAGSTGELFF.

This clonotype was seen a handful of times. CDR3 loop: CASSLGLAKGTDTQYF. CDR3 nucleotide sequence: TGTGCCAGCAGTTTAGGGCTAGCGAAGGGCACAGATACGCAGTATTTT. The rearrangement links TRBV12-3 or TRBV12-4 to TRBJ2-3, with a possible D match to TRBD2 (6 bases). The V end was cut by 1 base, the J end by 1 base, with 12 bases between. This CDR3 comprises 16 residues.